This T cell receptor beta chain is from a study of T cell changes during pregnancy in multiple sclerosis. Assay used: immunoSEQ multiplex PCR; TCRdb lists only in-frame clones, some missing. The sample consists of some 60,000 clones, just over 90% of them appearing once. V gave up 6 bases and J gave up 9 bases; unmatched junction bases: 5. In germline, CDR1 is GTSNPN, CDR2 SVGIG (reference sequence). The CDR3 is 11 residues long. The chain couples TRBV30 to TRBJ2-3; 8 bases agree with TRBD2. The sample in question was CD4+ T cells from peripheral blood mononuclear cells, obtained before pregnancy. The sequence was collected from a female donor with multiple sclerosis, enrolled in a pregnancy study. The CDR3 bases are TGTGCCTGTATAACTAGCGGAACGCAGTATTTT. It codes for CACITSGTQYF. The variable domain in full, completed from reference TRBV30 and TRBJ2-3, reads SQTIHQWPATLVQPVGSPLSLECTVEGTSNPNLYWYRQAAGRGLQLLFYSVGIGQISSEVPQNLSASRPQDRQFILSSKKLLLSDSGFYLCACITSGTQYFGPGTRLTVL.